This passage covers 19 T cell receptor beta chains from one sample sequenced in a study of T cell repertoires in cytomegalovirus infection. A single record per CDR3 protein comes from TCRdb applying MiXCR to the reads. The data hold more than 300,000 distinct CDR3 sequences, with approximately 35% observed a single time. Antigen specificity for these receptors is unknown. Sequenced here: cultured PBMCs, sampled from culture after CMV antigen stimulation. These receptors were obtained from a human donor in good health (CMV status not recorded). Some clones in this sample may be carry-over from other donors' samples.

In this sample, this clonotype turned up a few times. The CDR3 here is CASSYTVRGNEAFF. CDR3 in DNA: TGTGCCAGCAGTTACACCGTACGCGGGAACGAAGCTTTCTTT. The rearrangement links TRBV6-2 or TRBV6-3 to TRBJ1-1; D ambiguous. V was trimmed by 2 bases and J by 8 bases, leaving 15 bases between them. The length of the CDR3 is 14 residues. Germline assignment: CDR1 MNHEY and CDR2 SVGEGT.

The chain joins TRBV5-6 to TRBJ2-1; 10 nucleotides align to TRBD2. The germline V gene has CDR1 SGHDT and CDR2 YYEEEE. The CDR3 sequence is 17 residues long. V trimming: 3 bases; J trimming: 0 bases; junction bases outside the gene matches: 6. CDR3 DNA: TGTGCCAGCAGCTCCGCGGGACTAGCGAGCTCCTACAATGAGCAGTTCTTC. Its protein is CASSSAGLASSYNEQFF.

This clonotype showed up many times. The J gene is TRBJ2-1, the V gene TRBV6-5; 10 bases line up with TRBD2. With 8 bases clipped from V and 2 bases from J, the junction kept 6 bases outside the gene matches. Germline V gene lookup returns CDR1 MNHEY and CDR2 SVGAGI. CDR3 size: 15 residues. CDR3 DNA: TGTGCCAGCGGGGTAGCGGGAGGAACCTACAATGAGCAGTTCTTC. Residues: CASGVAGGTYNEQFF.

This rearrangement joins TRBV7-4 to TRBJ2-7; the D gene is possibly TRBD1 (7 bases). V gave up 8 bases and J gave up 5 bases, with 16 bases separating them. Germline V gene lookup returns CDR1 SGHVT and CDR2 SQSDAQ. CDR3 length: 13 residues. CDR3 in amino acids: CASAGTENNEQYV. Written as DNA, the CDR3 is TGTGCCAGCGCGGGGACAGAAAATAACGAGCAGTACGTC.

This clonotype appeared a few times. The junction departs from the called germline gene at one end, perhaps through a read error. The chain has TRBV12-3 or TRBV12-4 and TRBJ2-5, with TRBD2 identical over 9 bases. The CDR3 extends over 14 amino acids. The CDR3 here is CASSLAGVKETQYF. The DNA of the CDR3 is TGTGCCAGCAGCTTAGCGGGAGTAAAAGAGACCCAGTACTTC.

The V call is TRBV12-5, the J call TRBJ2-2, with 11 nucleotides matching TRBD2. Trimming at V came to 3 bases and at J to 1 base, leaving 13 bases not matched to a gene. Germline lookup yields CDR1 LGHNT and CDR2 FRNRAP. This CDR3 contains 20 residues. The CDR3 DNA sequence: TGTGCTAGTGGTTTTTTCGGAACGACTAGCGGGATAGGGAACACCGGGGAGCTGTTTTTT. Its protein product is CASGFFGTTSGIGNTGELFF.

V and J are TRBV15 and TRBJ2-3; tentative D call: TRBD1 (6 bases). This CDR3 is 14 amino acids long. The V end was cut by 8 bases, the J end by 0 bases, with 12 bases between. Germline CDR1 reads LNHNV; CDR2 reads YYDKDF (reference sequence). The CDR3 DNA reads as TGTGCCACCGGGGGCCGTGCGAGCACAGATACGCAGTATTTT. It translates to CATGGRASTDTQYF.

This clonotype has a count of ten or more. The gene calls are TRBV7-8 and TRBJ2-7, with no clear D. Deletions cut 5 bases from V and 3 bases from J, with 8 bases between. Germline V gene sequence: CDR1 SGHVS, CDR2 FQNEAQ. The CDR3 length is 12 residues. The CDR3 DNA reads as TGTGCCAGCAGCCACACGGACTACGAGCAGTACTTC. Residues: CASSHTDYEQYF.

This chain connects TRBV7-3 to TRBJ2-1; 8 positions match TRBD2. Germline values: CDR1 SGHTA, CDR2 FQGTGA. After removal of 0 bases from V and 8 bases from J, the junction contained 6 bases not matched to a gene. The CDR3 extends over 15 amino acids. DNA for the CDR3: TGTGCCAGCAGCTTAACCGGGAGGGCCATGGATGAGCAGTTCTTC. Translating gives CASSLTGRAMDEQFF.

The chain couples TRBV10-3 to TRBJ2-7; 7 positions match TRBD2. The CDR3 runs to 14 residues. After removal of 6 bases from V and 1 base from J, the junction contained 6 bases not matched to a gene. From germline, CDR1 is ENHRY and CDR2 SYGVKD. CDR3 sequence reads: CAIRGYGRSYEQYF. The DNA of the CDR3 is TGTGCCATCAGGGGGTACGGGAGGTCCTACGAGCAGTACTTC.

V and J are TRBV20-1 and TRBJ2-1; TRBD2 is a possible D gene (6 bases). Between the trimmed V and J ends, which lost 1 base and 2 bases, there was a span of 12 bases. Germline V gene data show CDR1 as DFQATT and CDR2 as SNEGSKA (reference sequence). The CDR3 has 15 residues. As DNA, the CDR3 is TGCAGTGCTAGAGGAAGCGGGTTCCCCTACAATGAGCAGTTCTTC. It translates to CSARGSGFPYNEQFF.

CDR3 sequence (DNA): TGTGCCAGCAGTAAGCTTGTCGAGGCGCCAGATACGCAGTATTTT. Translating gives CASSKLVEAPDTQYF. The rearrangement links TRBV12-3 or TRBV12-4 to TRBJ2-3; no reliable D call. The CDR3 contains 15 residues. V was cut by 5 bases and J by 4 bases, with 16 bases left in between.

This rearrangement joins TRBV19 to TRBJ1-1; 8 bases line up with TRBD1. Unmatched junction bases numbered 8, after V lost 11 bases and J lost 3 bases. The CDR3 runs to 13 residues. Germline values: CDR1 LNHDA, CDR2 SQIVND (reference sequence). The chain's CDR3 is CAGLRGLDTEAFF. In DNA, the CDR3 is TGTGCCGGTCTCAGGGGGCTGGACACTGAAGCTTTCTTT. The full variable domain, rest sourced from reference TRBV19 and TRBJ1-1, is DGGITQSPKYLFRKEGQNVTLSCEQNLNHDAMYWYRQDPGQGLRLIYYSQIVNDFQKGDIAEGYSVSREKKESFPLTVTSAQKNPTAFYLCAGLRGLDTEAFFGQGTRLTVV.

The chain employs TRBV6-1 and TRBJ2-5, with 12 bases fitting TRBD1. From germline, CDR1 is MNHNS and CDR2 SASEGT. This CDR3 has 15 residues. The V and J ends lost 5 bases and 4 bases, in that order; junction bases with no gene match: 5. CDR3 coding DNA: TGTGCCAGCAGTTCACCGGGACAGGGGGCAGAGACCCAGTACTTC. Its translation is CASSSPGQGAETQYF.

This rearrangement joins TRBV6-1 to TRBJ2-1; D is undetermined. With 1 base removed from V and 6 bases from J, the gap between germline ends came to 13 bases. This CDR3 spans 15 amino acids. Germline V CDR1 and CDR2: MNHNS, SASEGT. In nucleotides, the CDR3 is TGTGCCAGCAGTGAAGGGTGGGGTGGGTGCAATGAGCAGTTCTTC. Translating gives CASSEGWGGCNEQFF.

The CDR3 loop reads CASSFTRGASSTDTQYF. The CDR3, as DNA: TGTGCCAGCAGCTTTACTAGAGGGGCATCTAGCACAGATACGCAGTATTTT. The rearrangement links TRBV5-4 to TRBJ2-3; D possibly uses TRBD1 or TRBD2 (5 bases each). The length of the CDR3 is 17 residues. V dropped 2 bases and J dropped 0 bases, with 16 bases sitting between them. Germline CDR1 reads SGHNT; CDR2 reads YYREEE (reference sequence). Variable domain in full (rest from reference TRBV5-4 and TRBJ2-3): ETGVTQSPTHLIKTRGQQVTLRCSSQSGHNTVSWYQQALGQGPQFIFQYYREEENGRGNFPPRFSGLQFPNYSSELNVNALELDDSALYLCASSFTRGASSTDTQYFGPGTRLTVL.

The chain employs TRBV7-2 and TRBJ2-7; 9 bases are shared with TRBD1. J was trimmed by 4 bases and V by 3 bases; bases with no gene match: 4. CDR1 and CDR2 from the germline V gene are SGHTA and FQGNSA. This CDR3 has 14 amino acids. This CDR3 is CASSFAGTGYEQYF. The CDR3 DNA reads TGTGCCAGCAGCTTTGCCGGGACAGGGTACGAGCAGTACTTC.

The chain recombines TRBV5-4 with TRBJ2-3, with a tentative D call TRBD2 (5 bases). V shed 4 bases and J shed 11 bases, with 20 bases lying between them. Per germline, CDR1 SGHNT and CDR2 YYREEE (reference sequence). The CDR3 has 14 amino acids. CDR3 bases: TGTGCCAGCAGCGCCCCGGGGTCGGCTACACGGCAGTATTTT. This gives the protein CASSAPGSATRQYF.

This chain joins TRBV7-6 and TRBJ2-1; tentatively, D is TRBD1 or TRBD2 (5 bases each). The V gene lost 0 bases and the J gene lost 3 bases, with 12 bases spanning the gap. Germline V CDR1 and CDR2: SGHVS, FNYEAQ. This CDR3 region has 16 residues. CDR3 bases: TGTGCCAGCAGCTTAGCCAGGGAGACTTTCTACAATGAGCAGTTCTTC. Its protein product is CASSLARETFYNEQFF.